This T cell receptor (beta chain) was recorded in a study of cytomegalovirus exposure and HLA in healthy donors. Study-level information: Among the approximately 410 genotyped donors, approximately 82% were placed in the Caucasian-associated ancestry cluster. General study results and limits: Exclusion applied to some V segments, including TRBV6-2 and TRBV6-3, as they were indistinguishable. Equally common other TCR beta chains were less clonally expanded than HLA-associated ones, a later analysis found.

13 Jbeta primers and 60 Vbeta primers were used for the PCR. Measured with immunoSEQ multiplex PCR; TCRdb has only the in-frame clones, and not every one. This table has about 120,000 clones, over 65% appearing once. CDR1 and CDR2 (germline): SGHTA, FQGNSA. Trimming removed 5 bases from V and 3 bases from J, with 10 bases in between. The CDR3 extends over 13 amino acids. A remark on this clone: Its antigen is not identified.

The clonotype comes from a woman aged 25 to 45 in good health and CMV-seropositive. Sequencing used PBMCs. The chain uses TRBV7-2 and TRBJ1-2; D is possibly TRBD1 (5 bases). The CDR3 reads CASSPDSYYGYTF. The DNA for the CDR3 is TGTGCCAGCAGCCCCGACAGTTACTATGGCTACACCTTC.